The entry below describes one TCR beta chain. The CDR3 runs 13 residues. Trimming cost V 8 bases and J 5 bases, with 15 bases left between them. Per the germline V gene, CDR1 is SNHLY and CDR2 is FYNNEI. The sample belongs to a study of CD8+CD57+ T cells in acquired aplastic anemia. About the research overall: CD4+ and CD8+ cells, once sorted, gave DNA averaging 3.2 ug.

Genomic DNA constituted the template upon which TCR beta VDJ and CDR3 profiling was performed. TCRdb re-analysed the reads in MiXCR, keeping a single row per CDR3 protein. The top ten hold about 22% of the sample, which has roughly 40,000 distinct CDR3 sequences, 68% seen once. The rearrangement links TRBV2 to TRBJ1-1; D may be TRBD1 (5 bases). The sample taken for sequencing was sorted CD4+, CD8+, or CD8+CD57+ T cells (not recorded which) from PBMCs. The clonotype originates from a human donor in good health, serving as a control. CDR3 sequence: CASWGLRDTEAFF. The CDR3 coding sequence is TGTGCCAGCTGGGGGTTGAGGGATACTGAAGCTTTCTTT.